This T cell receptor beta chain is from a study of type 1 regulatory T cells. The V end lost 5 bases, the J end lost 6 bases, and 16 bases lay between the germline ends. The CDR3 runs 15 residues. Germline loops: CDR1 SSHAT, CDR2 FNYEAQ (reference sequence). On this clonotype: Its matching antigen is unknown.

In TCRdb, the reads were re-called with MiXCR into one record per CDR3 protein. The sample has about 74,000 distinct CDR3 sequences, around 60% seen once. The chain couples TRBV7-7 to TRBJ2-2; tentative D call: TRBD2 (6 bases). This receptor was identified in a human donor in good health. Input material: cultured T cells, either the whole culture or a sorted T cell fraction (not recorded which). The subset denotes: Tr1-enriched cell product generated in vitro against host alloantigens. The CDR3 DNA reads TGTGCCAGCAGCGGAGTGGGGGGAAAGGCCGGGGAGCTGTTTTTT. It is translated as CASSGVGGKAGELFF.